The 21 T cell receptor beta chains below were found in one sample sequenced in a study of shared clonotypes between healthy human individuals. The data were produced by immunoSEQ multiplex PCR, yet TCRdb's version contains in-frame clones alone and is incomplete. This sample yields about 960,000 clones, of which more than 75% are seen a single time; approximately 1.5% belongs to the top ten. Sequencing was done on a sample of memory CD4+ T cells sorted from blood. Specified subset: CD45RA-negative fraction. The source is a man aged 18 to 30 in good health.

The CDR3 is CASSSPGSGEQYF. In DNA, the CDR3 is TGTGCCAGCAGTTCCCCAGGTTCCGGCGAGCAGTACTTC. The chain carries TRBV6-5 and TRBJ2-7; D remains ambiguous. V was pared by 4 bases and J by 6 bases, with 13 bases between. This CDR3 is built from 13 residues. Looked up from germline, CDR1 is MNHEY and CDR2 is SVGAGI.

The rearrangement joins TRBV5-4 to TRBJ2-7; D is possibly TRBD2 (6 bases). Germline CDR1 is SGHNT and CDR2 is YYREEE (reference sequence). V was pared by 4 bases and J by 0 bases, with 17 bases between. The CDR3 covers 16 residues. The DNA for the CDR3 is TGTGCCAGCAGCCCCCGCGGAGGGATCCTCTCCTACGAGCAGTACTTC. This codes for CASSPRGGILSYEQYF.

The CDR3 here is CASTQPAASGEQYF. CDR3 coding DNA: TGTGCCAGCACCCAACCTGCGGCTAGCGGTGAGCAGTACTTC. The chain couples TRBV6-6 to TRBJ2-7; 7 bases are a match to TRBD2. The CDR3 totals 14 residues. CDR1 is MNHNY, CDR2 SVGAGI, per germline (reference sequence). The J segment lost 7 bases and the V segment lost 7 bases, leaving 13 bases of the junction unmatched.

This clone has only a few counts. V usage is TRBV28 and J usage is TRBJ2-7; D remains unclear. V was clipped by 2 bases and J by 1 base, with 6 bases between them. Germline-derived CDR1 and CDR2 are MDHEN and SYDVKM. This CDR3 is 13 amino acids long. This chain's CDR3 is CASSLGRSYEQYF. CDR3 nucleotide sequence: TGTGCCAGCAGTTTAGGACGGTCCTACGAGCAGTACTTC.

This sequence joins TRBV5-4 and TRBJ1-5; weak D call: TRBD1 (5 bases). V lost 3 bases, J lost 4 bases, and 8 bases lay in between. The CDR3 runs to 13 residues. Germline-derived CDR1 and CDR2 are SGHNT and YYREEE (reference sequence). Written as DNA, the CDR3 is TGTGCCAGCAGCTCAGGGCTAAATCAGCCCCAGCATTTT. Amino acids: CASSSGLNQPQHF.

The V gene is TRBV10-3, the J gene TRBJ1-1; TRBD1 agrees at 9 bases. CDR1 and CDR2 from the germline V gene are ENHRY and SYGVKD. This CDR3 has 13 amino acids. V shed 8 bases, J shed 6 bases, and the junction held 7 bases outside the gene matches. The CDR3 DNA sequence: TGTGCCATCCGGGACAGGGAATCATCTGAAGCTTTCTTT. Protein: CAIRDRESSEAFF.

The chain is built from TRBV5-6 and TRBJ2-5, with 8 bases matching TRBD1. The trim removed 4 bases at V and 5 bases at J, leaving 4 bases unmatched. The CDR3 length is 13 residues. The germline gives CDR1 SGHDT, CDR2 YYEEEE. The CDR3 region is CASSRQGRETQYF. CDR3 bases: TGTGCCAGCAGCCGACAGGGGAGGGAGACCCAGTACTTC.

V gene TRBV4-2 combines with J gene TRBJ2-6; unclear D gene. Trimming took off 0 bases at V and 0 bases at J, with 9 bases between the two ends. The CDR3 spans 17 residues. Germline CDR1 reads LGHNA; CDR2 reads YNFKEQ. The CDR3 DNA follows: TGTGCCAGCAGCCAAGATCGCAGGAACTCTGGGGCCAACGTCCTGACTTTC. As protein: CASSQDRRNSGANVLTF.

The chain has TRBV7-2 and TRBJ2-3; TRBD2 matches 11 bases. The CDR3 loop spans 16 amino acids. The trim removed 2 bases at V and 4 bases at J, leaving 5 bases unmatched. CDR1 and CDR2 from the germline V gene are SGHTA and FQGNSA. CDR3 bases: TGTGCCAGCAGCTTAAACCCTAGCGGGAGGTCAGATACGCAGTATTTT. Its protein is CASSLNPSGRSDTQYF.

The rearrangement uses TRBV4-3 and TRBJ2-3; 7 nucleotides line up with TRBD2. The germline gives CDR1 LGHNA, CDR2 YSLEER. J lost 3 bases, V lost 3 bases, and 12 bases had no gene match. This CDR3 contains 17 residues. Here the CDR3 reads CASSHSTGTTWTDTQYF. CDR3 bases: TGCGCCAGCAGCCATTCAACCGGGACTACCTGGACAGATACGCAGTATTTT.

This clone appeared once. The rearrangement links TRBV25-1 to TRBJ2-7; D may be TRBD2 (6 bases). Germline lookup yields CDR1 MGHDK and CDR2 SYGVNS. The CDR3 runs 12 residues. V lost 3 bases and J lost 6, with 9 bases in between. In DNA, the CDR3 is TGTGCCAGCAGTGATCGGGGGTTCGAGCAGTACTTC. This sequence encodes CASSDRGFEQYF.

J is TRBJ2-2 and V is TRBV19, with 7 bases that match TRBD1. The CDR3 covers 15 residues. Germline V gene lookup returns CDR1 LNHDA and CDR2 SQIVND (reference sequence). Trimming removed 2 bases from V and 3 bases from J; junction bases left unmatched: 3. CDR3 loop: CASSISTGYTGELFF. In nucleotides, the CDR3 is TGTGCCAGTAGTATATCGACAGGGTACACCGGGGAGCTGTTTTTT.

A word on this clone: The sample holds other DNA sequences that translate to the same CDR3. The V gene is TRBV5-1, the J gene TRBJ1-1, with unresolved D. This CDR3 comprises 13 residues. Per the germline V gene, CDR1 is SGHRS and CDR2 is YFSETQ. Between the trimmed V and J ends, which lost 1 base and 3 bases, there was a span of 7 bases. The CDR3 sequence: CASSLLQDTEAFF. The CDR3 nucleotides read TGCGCCAGCAGCTTGTTACAAGACACTGAAGCTTTCTTT.

The sample holds a few counts of this clone. The V call is TRBV2, the J call TRBJ1-2, with D possibly being TRBD1 (5 bases). V shed 5 bases and J shed 0 bases, with 7 bases lying between them. Germline values: CDR1 SNHLY, CDR2 FYNNEI. The length of the CDR3 is 13 residues. CDR3 in DNA: TGTGCCAGCAGTCGACAGACTAACTATGGCTACACCTTC. Its translation is CASSRQTNYGYTF.

The gene calls are TRBV5-6 and TRBJ2-3, with TRBD2 matching over 7 bases. Germline V gene data show CDR1 as SGHDT and CDR2 as YYEEEE. J lost 6 bases, V lost 1 base, and 2 bases had no gene match. The CDR3 has 13 residues. The CDR3, as DNA: TGTGCCAGCAGCTTGCGAGCGGGGGATACGCAGTATTTT. This sequence encodes CASSLRAGDTQYF.

With regard to this clone: The same CDR3 arises from other DNA sequences in this sample as well. In nucleotides, the CDR3 is TGCGCCAGCAGCCCTACGGGAACTAATGAAAAACTGTTTTTT. This gives the protein CASSPTGTNEKLFF. V usage is TRBV5-1 and J usage is TRBJ1-4, with D unresolved. Trimming shortened V by 4 bases and J by 1 base, and 8 bases separated the two germline ends. Per the germline V gene, CDR1 is SGHRS and CDR2 is YFSETQ. CDR3 size: 14 residues.

This clone was observed a few times. The chain joins TRBV5-1 to TRBJ1-5; D remains unclear. This CDR3 contains 13 residues. Germline-derived CDR1 and CDR2 are SGHRS and YFSETQ. V was pared by 4 bases and J by 6 bases, with 11 bases between. CDR3 in DNA: TGCGCCAGCAGCCCCGTAGTAGGTCAGCCCCAGCATTTT. Amino acids: CASSPVVGQPQHF.

V is TRBV25-1 and J is TRBJ2-5, with a weak D call TRBD2 (5 bases). Trimming pared 1 base from V and 5 bases from J, leaving 17 bases between. The CDR3 sequence is 16 residues long. Germline CDR1 and CDR2: MGHDK and SYGVNS. DNA of the CDR3: TGTGCCAGCAGTGAATCGGGCCGGGGATTTGGGGAGACCCAGTACTTC. Its protein product is CASSESGRGFGETQYF.

In its sample, this clone was seen a few times. This rearrangement joins TRBV5-1 to TRBJ2-5, with a tentative D call TRBD2 (6 bases). Per the germline V gene, CDR1 is SGHRS and CDR2 is YFSETQ. V lost 4 bases and J lost 1, with 14 bases in between. This CDR3 contains 15 residues. CDR3 DNA sequence: TGCGCCAGCAGCATAGGGACTGGCCGCCAAGAGACCCAGTACTTC. Its protein product is CASSIGTGRQETQYF. The complete variable domain, with remaining parts taken from reference TRBV5-1 and TRBJ2-5, reads KAGVTQTPRYLIKTRGQQVTLSCSPISGHRSVSWYQQTPGQGLQFLFEYFSETQRNKGNFPGRFSGRQFSNSRSEMNVSTLELGDSALYLCASSIGTGRQETQYFGPGTRLLVL.

The rearrangement links TRBV2 to TRBJ2-2, with 8 bases that match TRBD1. Germline V gene sequence: CDR1 SNHLY, CDR2 FYNNEI. The trim removed 6 bases at V and 4 bases at J, leaving 7 bases unmatched. This CDR3 comprises 15 residues. CDR3 loop: CASRRPGTGTGELFF. CDR3 nucleotides: TGTGCCAGCAGGCGCCCCGGGACAGGCACCGGGGAGCTGTTTTTT.

The chain recombines TRBV2 with TRBJ1-1, with D perhaps TRBD1 (5 bases). The CDR3 is made up of 14 amino acids. The V end lost 8 bases, the J end lost 0 bases, and 13 bases lay between the germline ends. From germline, CDR1 is SNHLY and CDR2 FYNNEI. The CDR3 here is CASSPQGLNTEAFF. CDR3 DNA sequence: TGTGCCAGCTCCCCTCAGGGCCTGAACACTGAAGCTTTCTTT.